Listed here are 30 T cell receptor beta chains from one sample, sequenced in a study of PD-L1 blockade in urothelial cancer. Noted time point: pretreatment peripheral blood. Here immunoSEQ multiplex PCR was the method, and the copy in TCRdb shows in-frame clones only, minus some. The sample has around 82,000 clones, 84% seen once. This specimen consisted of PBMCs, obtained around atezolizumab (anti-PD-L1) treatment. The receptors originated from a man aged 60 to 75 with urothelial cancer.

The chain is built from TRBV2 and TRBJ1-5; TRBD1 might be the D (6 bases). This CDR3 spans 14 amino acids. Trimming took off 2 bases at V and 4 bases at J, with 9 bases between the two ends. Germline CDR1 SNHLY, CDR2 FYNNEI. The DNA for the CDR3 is TGTGCCAGCAGTGAATCAGGGGTTAATCAGCCCCAGCATTTT. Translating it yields CASSESGVNQPQHF.

The chain's CDR3 is CAIRQGSNTGELFF. The CDR3 DNA follows: TGTGCCATCAGACAGGGGTCGAACACCGGGGAGCTGTTTTTT. The rearrangement joins TRBV10-3 to TRBJ2-2; 7 positions agree with TRBD1. Germline loops: CDR1 ENHRY, CDR2 SYGVKD. The CDR3 is 14 residues long. Unmatched junction bases numbered 1, after V lost 6 bases and J lost 0 bases.

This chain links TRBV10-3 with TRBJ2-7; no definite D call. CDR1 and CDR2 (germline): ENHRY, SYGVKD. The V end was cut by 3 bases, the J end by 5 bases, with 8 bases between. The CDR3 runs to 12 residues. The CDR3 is CAISDGANEQYF. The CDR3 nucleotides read TGTGCCATCAGTGATGGAGCTAACGAGCAGTACTTC.

CDR3 coding DNA: TGTGCCAGCAGCTTAAGGGGGGGAGCCCAAGAGACCCAGTACTTC. As protein: CASSLRGGAQETQYF. This rearrangement joins TRBV7-9 to TRBJ2-5, with D possibly being TRBD2 (7 bases). The CDR3 has 15 residues. Trimming removed 2 bases at V and 1 base at J, with 11 bases between. Per the germline V gene, CDR1 is SEHNR and CDR2 is FQNEAQ (reference sequence).

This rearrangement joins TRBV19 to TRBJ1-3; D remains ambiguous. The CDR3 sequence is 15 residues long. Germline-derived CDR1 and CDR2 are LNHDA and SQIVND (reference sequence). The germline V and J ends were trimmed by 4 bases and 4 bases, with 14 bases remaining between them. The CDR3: CASSTEGGPGNTIYF. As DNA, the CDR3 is TGTGCCAGTAGTACCGAGGGAGGACCAGGAAACACCATATATTTT.

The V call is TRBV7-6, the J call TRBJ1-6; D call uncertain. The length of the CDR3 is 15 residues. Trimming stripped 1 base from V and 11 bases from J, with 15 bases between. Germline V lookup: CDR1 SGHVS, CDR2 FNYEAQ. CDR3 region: CASSLEVSQIPPLHF. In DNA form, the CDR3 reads TGTGCCAGCAGCTTAGAAGTGAGCCAAATCCCACCCCTCCACTTT.

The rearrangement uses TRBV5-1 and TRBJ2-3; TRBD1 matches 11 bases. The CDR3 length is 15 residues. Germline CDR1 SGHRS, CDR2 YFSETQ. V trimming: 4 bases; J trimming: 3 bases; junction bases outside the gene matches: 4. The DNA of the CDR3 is TGCGCCAGCAGCAGTGGACAGGGGGCAACAGATACGCAGTATTTT. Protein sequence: CASSSGQGATDTQYF.

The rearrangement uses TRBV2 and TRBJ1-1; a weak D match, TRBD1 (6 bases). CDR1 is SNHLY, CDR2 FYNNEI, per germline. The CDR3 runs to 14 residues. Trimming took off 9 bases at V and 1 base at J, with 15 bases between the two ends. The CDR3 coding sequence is TGTGCCAGTGTTCAGGGGACGGGGAACACTGAAGCTTTCTTT. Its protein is CASVQGTGNTEAFF.

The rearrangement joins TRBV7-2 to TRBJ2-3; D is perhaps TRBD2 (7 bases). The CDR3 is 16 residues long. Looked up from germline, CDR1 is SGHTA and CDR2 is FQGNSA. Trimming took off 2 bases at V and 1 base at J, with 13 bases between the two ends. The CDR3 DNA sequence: TGTGCCAGCAGCTTAAACGGGGGGCCACGCACAGATACGCAGTATTTT. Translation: CASSLNGGPRTDTQYF.

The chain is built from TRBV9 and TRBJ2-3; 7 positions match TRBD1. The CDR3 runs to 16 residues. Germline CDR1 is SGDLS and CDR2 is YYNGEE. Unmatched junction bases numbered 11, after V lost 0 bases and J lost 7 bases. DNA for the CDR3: TGTGCCAGCAGCGTAGAGCTGAGACAGGGTGGAAATACGCAGTATTTT. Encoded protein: CASSVELRQGGNTQYF.

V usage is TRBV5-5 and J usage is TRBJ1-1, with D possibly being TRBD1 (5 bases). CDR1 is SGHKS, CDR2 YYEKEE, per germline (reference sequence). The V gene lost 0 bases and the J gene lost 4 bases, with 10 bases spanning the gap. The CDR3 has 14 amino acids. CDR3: CASSLGAGLTEAFF. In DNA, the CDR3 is TGTGCCAGCAGCTTGGGCGCGGGACTCACTGAAGCTTTCTTT.

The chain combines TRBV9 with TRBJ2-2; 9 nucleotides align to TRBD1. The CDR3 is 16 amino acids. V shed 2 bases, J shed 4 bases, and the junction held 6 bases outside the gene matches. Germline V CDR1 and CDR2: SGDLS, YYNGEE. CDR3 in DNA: TGTGCCAGCAGCGTCTGGGGACAGGGCGGCACCGGGGAGCTGTTTTTT. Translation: CASSVWGQGGTGELFF.

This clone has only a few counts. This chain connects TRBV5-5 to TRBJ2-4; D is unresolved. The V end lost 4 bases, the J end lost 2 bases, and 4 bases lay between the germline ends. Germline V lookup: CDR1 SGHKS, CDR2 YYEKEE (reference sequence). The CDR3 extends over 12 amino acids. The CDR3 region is CASSISKNIQYF. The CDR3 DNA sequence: TGTGCCAGCAGCATATCCAAAAACATTCAGTACTTC. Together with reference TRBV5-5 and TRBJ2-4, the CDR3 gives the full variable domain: DAGVTQSPTHLIKTRGQQVTLRCSPISGHKSVSWYQQVLGQGPQFIFQYYEKEERGRGNFPDRFSARQFPNYSSELNVNALLLGDSALYLCASSISKNIQYFGAGTRLSVL.

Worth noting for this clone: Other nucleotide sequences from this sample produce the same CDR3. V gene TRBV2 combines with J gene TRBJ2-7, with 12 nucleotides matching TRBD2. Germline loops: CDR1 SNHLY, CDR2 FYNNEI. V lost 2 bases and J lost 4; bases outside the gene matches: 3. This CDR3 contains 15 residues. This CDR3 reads CASSELAGGPYEQYF. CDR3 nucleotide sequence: TGTGCCAGCAGTGAACTAGCGGGAGGGCCATACGAGCAGTACTTC. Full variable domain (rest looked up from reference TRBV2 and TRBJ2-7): EPEVTQTPSHQVTQMGQEVILRCVPISNHLYFYWYRQILGQKVEFLVSFYNNEISEKSEIFDDQFSVERPDGSNFTLKIRSTKLEDSAMYFCASSELAGGPYEQYFGPGTRLTVT.

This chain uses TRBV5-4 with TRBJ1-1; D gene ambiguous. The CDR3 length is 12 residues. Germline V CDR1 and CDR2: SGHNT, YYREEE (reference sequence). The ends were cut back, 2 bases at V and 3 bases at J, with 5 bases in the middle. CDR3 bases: TGTGCCAGCAGCTTCCTAGACACTGAAGCTTTCTTT. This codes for CASSFLDTEAFF.

The CDR3: CASSLWGGLNTGELFF. Written as DNA, the CDR3 is TGTGCCAGCAGCTTATGGGGAGGGCTTAACACCGGGGAGCTGTTTTTT. The chain has TRBV11-3 and TRBJ2-2; TRBD2 matches at 7 bases. J was trimmed by 2 bases and V by 2 bases; bases with no gene match: 5. The CDR3 is 16 amino acids. Germline values: CDR1 SGHNT, CDR2 YENEEA.

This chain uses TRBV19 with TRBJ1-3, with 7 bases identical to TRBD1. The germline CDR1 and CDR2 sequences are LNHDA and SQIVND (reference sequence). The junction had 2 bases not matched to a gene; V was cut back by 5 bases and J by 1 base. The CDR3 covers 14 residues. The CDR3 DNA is TGTGCCAGTAGTCACAGGGGTTCTGGAAACACCATATATTTT. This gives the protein CASSHRGSGNTIYF.

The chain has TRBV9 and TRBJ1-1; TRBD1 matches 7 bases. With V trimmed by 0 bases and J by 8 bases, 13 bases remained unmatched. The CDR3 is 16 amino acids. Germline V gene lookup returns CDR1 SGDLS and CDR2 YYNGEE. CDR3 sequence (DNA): TGTGCCAGCAGCGTAGGTCAGACAGGGTCCCAAGACGAAGCTTTCTTT. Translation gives CASSVGQTGSQDEAFF.

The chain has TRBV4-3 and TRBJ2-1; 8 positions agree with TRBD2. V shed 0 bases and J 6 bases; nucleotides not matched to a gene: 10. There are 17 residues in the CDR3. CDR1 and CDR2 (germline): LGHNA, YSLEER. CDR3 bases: TGCGCCAGCAGCCAAGAATTACCGGGACTAGTGTCCAATGAGCAGTTCTTC. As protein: CASSQELPGLVSNEQFF.

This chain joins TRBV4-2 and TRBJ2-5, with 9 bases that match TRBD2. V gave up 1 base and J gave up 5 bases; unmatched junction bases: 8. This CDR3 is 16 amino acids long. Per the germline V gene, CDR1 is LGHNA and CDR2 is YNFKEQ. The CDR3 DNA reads TGTGCCAGCAGCCAAGGAAATAGCGGGGGAGGGGAGACCCAGTACTTC. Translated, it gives CASSQGNSGGGETQYF.

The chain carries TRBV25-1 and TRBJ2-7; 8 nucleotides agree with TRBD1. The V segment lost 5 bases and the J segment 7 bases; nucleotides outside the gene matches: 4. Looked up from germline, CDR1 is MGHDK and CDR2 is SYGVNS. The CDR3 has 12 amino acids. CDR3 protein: CASSLQGGEQYF. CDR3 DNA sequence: TGTGCCAGCAGTCTACAGGGGGGTGAGCAGTACTTC.

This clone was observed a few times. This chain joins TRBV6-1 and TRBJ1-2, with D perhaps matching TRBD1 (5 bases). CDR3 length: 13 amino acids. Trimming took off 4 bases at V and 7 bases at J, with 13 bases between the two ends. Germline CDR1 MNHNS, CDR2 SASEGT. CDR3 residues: CASSGQSGTGYTF. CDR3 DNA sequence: TGTGCCAGCAGTGGACAGTCCGGAACTGGCTACACCTTC.

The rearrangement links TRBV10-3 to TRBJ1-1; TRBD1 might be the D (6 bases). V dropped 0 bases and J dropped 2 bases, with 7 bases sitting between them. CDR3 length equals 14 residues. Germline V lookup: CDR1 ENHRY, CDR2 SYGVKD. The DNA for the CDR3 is TGTGCCATCAGTGAGTCGGGACATAACACTGAAGCTTTCTTT. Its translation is CAISESGHNTEAFF.

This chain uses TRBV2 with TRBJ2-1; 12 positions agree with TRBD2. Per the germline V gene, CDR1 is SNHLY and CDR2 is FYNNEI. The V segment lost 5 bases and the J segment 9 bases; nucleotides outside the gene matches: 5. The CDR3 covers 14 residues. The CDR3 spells CASSLAGGQGEQFF. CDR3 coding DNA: TGTGCCAGCAGTCTAGCGGGAGGGCAAGGTGAGCAGTTCTTC.

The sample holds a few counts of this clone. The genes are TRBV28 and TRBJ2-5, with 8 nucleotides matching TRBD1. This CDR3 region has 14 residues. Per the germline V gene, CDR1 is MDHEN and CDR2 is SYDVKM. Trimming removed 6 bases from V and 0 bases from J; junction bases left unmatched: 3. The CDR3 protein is CASSPGQDQETQYF. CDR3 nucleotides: TGTGCCAGCAGCCCGGGACAGGACCAAGAGACCCAGTACTTC.

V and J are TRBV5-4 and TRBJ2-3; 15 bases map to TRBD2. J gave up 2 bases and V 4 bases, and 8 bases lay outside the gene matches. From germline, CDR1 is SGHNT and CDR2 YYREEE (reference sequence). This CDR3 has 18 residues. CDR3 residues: CASSRGTSGGLFTDTQYF. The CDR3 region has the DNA TGTGCCAGCAGCCGCGGGACTAGCGGGGGGCTGTTCACAGATACGCAGTATTTT.

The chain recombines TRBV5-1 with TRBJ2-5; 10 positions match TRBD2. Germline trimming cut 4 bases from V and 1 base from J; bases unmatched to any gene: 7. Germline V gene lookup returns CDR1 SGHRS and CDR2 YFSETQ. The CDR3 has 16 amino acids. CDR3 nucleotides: TGCGCCAGCAGCCGAACCGGGACTAGCGTCCAAGAGACCCAGTACTTC. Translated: CASSRTGTSVQETQYF.

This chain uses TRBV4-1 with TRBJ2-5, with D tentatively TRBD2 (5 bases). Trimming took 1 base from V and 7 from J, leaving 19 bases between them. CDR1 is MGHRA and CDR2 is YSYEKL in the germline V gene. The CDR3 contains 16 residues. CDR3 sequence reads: CASSQAQAGPEGTQYF. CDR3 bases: TGCGCCAGCAGCCAAGCCCAGGCCGGACCCGAGGGGACCCAGTACTTC.

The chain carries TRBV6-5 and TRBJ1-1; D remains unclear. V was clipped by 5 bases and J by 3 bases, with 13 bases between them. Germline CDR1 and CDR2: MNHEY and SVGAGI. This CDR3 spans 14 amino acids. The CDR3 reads CASSETSVDTEAFF. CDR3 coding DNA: TGTGCCAGCAGTGAAACCTCAGTTGACACTGAAGCTTTCTTT.

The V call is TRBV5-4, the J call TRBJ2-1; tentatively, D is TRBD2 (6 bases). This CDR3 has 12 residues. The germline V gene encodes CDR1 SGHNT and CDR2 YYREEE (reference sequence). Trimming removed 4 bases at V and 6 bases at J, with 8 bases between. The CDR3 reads CASSLSGNEQFF. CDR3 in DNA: TGTGCCAGCAGCCTTAGCGGCAATGAGCAGTTCTTC.